Below, 14 T cell receptor beta chains from the same sample are listed, as sequenced in a study of T cell repertoires in cytomegalovirus infection. From the reads, TCRdb called clonotypes with MiXCR, one entry per CDR3 protein. The repertoire consists of over 200,000 distinct CDR3 sequences, with around 13% occurring once and the leading ten covering around 9.5%. The sample comprised PBMCs. The origin of the receptors is a human donor in good health (CMV status not recorded). Some clones in this sample may be carry-over from other donors' samples.

This clonotype was counted between two and nine times. The rearrangement uses TRBV7-2 and TRBJ1-4; TRBD1 might be the D (5 bases). The CDR3 has 14 amino acids. The V gene's germline CDR1 is SGHTA and CDR2 FQGNSA. The ends were cut back, 3 bases at V and 4 bases at J, with 9 bases in the middle. The CDR3 bases are TGTGCCAGCAGCTTCGCAGGGCGTAATGAAAAACTGTTTTTT. Its translation: CASSFAGRNEKLFF.

This clonotype was observed a handful of times. This sequence joins TRBV4-2 and TRBJ2-1; 10 bases are shared with TRBD2. CDR3 length: 15 residues. In germline, CDR1 is LGHNA, CDR2 YNFKEQ. V shed 4 bases and J 8 bases; nucleotides not matched to a gene: 8. The CDR3 spells CASSLGTSAFDEQFF. In DNA, the CDR3 is TGTGCCAGCAGCCTCGGGACTAGCGCCTTCGATGAGCAGTTCTTC.

This clonotype was recorded many times. The chain has TRBV7-2 and TRBJ2-1, with 8 bases that match TRBD2. V lost 5 bases to trimming and J lost 3 bases; unmatched junction nucleotides: 6. The germline gives CDR1 SGHTA, CDR2 FQGNSA. The CDR3 has 15 residues. The CDR3 region has the DNA TGTGCCAGCAGCCCTCGGAGCGGGGGCTACAATGAGCAGTTCTTC. This sequence encodes CASSPRSGGYNEQFF.

This clonotype was recorded only once. This could be a read error, since a much larger clone is one nucleotide away. J is TRBJ2-3 and V is TRBV12-3 or TRBV12-4; unclear D gene. The CDR3 contains 13 residues. The CDR3 is CASSFLGEDTQCF. CDR3 bases: TGTGCCAGCAGTTTTTTGGGCGAAGATACGCAGTGTTTT.

This chain uses TRBV11-2 with TRBJ1-2; a weak D match, TRBD1 (5 bases). The germline V gene encodes CDR1 SGHAT and CDR2 FQNNGV. Trimming pared 4 bases from V and 2 bases from J, leaving 8 bases between. The CDR3 has 13 amino acids. The CDR3: CASSSGRNYGYTF. In nucleotides, the CDR3 is TGTGCCAGCAGCTCGGGACGGAACTATGGCTACACCTTC.

This chain's CDR3 is CASRRQGPEAFF. For the CDR3, the DNA is TGTGCCAGCAGGCGACAGGGCCCTGAAGCTTTCTTT. The rearrangement uses TRBV5-5 and TRBJ1-1, with 7 positions matching TRBD1. Germline V gives CDR1 SGHKS, CDR2 YYEKEE (reference sequence). The CDR3 loop spans 12 amino acids. V lost 5 bases to trimming and J lost 6 bases; unmatched junction nucleotides: 4.

This clonotype was detected many times. The V gene is TRBV7-2, the J gene TRBJ2-1; 10 nucleotides align to TRBD2. V was clipped by 5 bases and J by 4 bases; unmatched bases: 8. Germline V gene lookup returns CDR1 SGHTA and CDR2 FQGNSA. The CDR3 runs to 16 residues. CDR3 protein: CASSRAASGRYNEQFF. The CDR3 region has the DNA TGTGCCAGCAGCCGAGCGGCTAGCGGGAGATACAATGAGCAGTTCTTC.

This chain uses TRBV5-6 with TRBJ2-5; 9 bases line up with TRBD2. This CDR3 contains 17 residues. V trimming: 2 bases; J trimming: 5 bases; junction bases outside the gene matches: 13. Per the germline V gene, CDR1 is SGHDT and CDR2 is YYEEEE. The CDR3 loop is CASSLDSGGRVQETQYF. In DNA, the CDR3 is TGTGCCAGCAGCTTAGACAGTGGCGGGAGGGTTCAGGAGACCCAGTACTTC.

The rearrangement uses TRBV12-3 or TRBV12-4 and TRBJ1-2, with D maybe TRBD1 (5 bases). V gave up 7 bases and J gave up 2 bases, with 14 bases separating them. The CDR3 has 14 amino acids. CDR3 in DNA: TGTGCCAGCACCCTCGCGGACACCAACTATGGCTACACCTTC. Its protein product is CASTLADTNYGYTF.

The V and J genes are TRBV4-2 and TRBJ2-7; TRBD2 agrees at 13 bases. The CDR3 is 16 residues long. Trimming took 3 bases from V and 4 from J; bases not matched to a gene: 6. Germline CDR1 and CDR2: LGHNA and YNFKEQ. This CDR3 is CASSQTGLAGPYEQYF. The CDR3 DNA is TGTGCCAGCAGCCAGACGGGACTAGCGGGGCCGTACGAGCAGTACTTC.

This clonotype was seen ten or more times. The chain combines TRBV6-1 with TRBJ2-2; no firm D call. The V gene lost 6 bases and the J gene lost 7 bases, with 6 bases spanning the gap. The V gene's germline CDR1 is MNHNS and CDR2 SASEGT. The CDR3 is 11 residues long. As DNA, the CDR3 is TGTGCCAGCAGAAAGGACGGGGAGCTGTTTTTT. This sequence encodes CASRKDGELFF.

CDR3 nucleotide sequence: TGTGCCAGCAGTCCATCCGGACAGGGGGCCACCGGCTACACCTTC. Its translation: CASSPSGQGATGYTF. The chain employs TRBV12-3 or TRBV12-4 and TRBJ1-2; 11 bases are a match to TRBD1. V trimming: 5 bases; J trimming: 8 bases; junction bases outside the gene matches: 10. The CDR3 covers 15 residues.

A few counts support this clonotype. CDR3 amino acids: CASSLLGRGSDTQYF. CDR3 sequence (DNA): TGTGCCAGCAGCCTGTTGGGACGAGGAAGTGATACGCAGTATTTT. The J gene is TRBJ2-3, the V gene TRBV5-5; D is possibly TRBD1 or TRBD2 (5 bases each). CDR3 length equals 15 residues. CDR1 SGHKS and CDR2 YYEKEE come from the germline V gene (reference sequence). V was cut by 4 bases and J by 6 bases, with 18 bases left in between. The entire variable domain, with the rest obtained from reference TRBV5-5 and TRBJ2-3, is as follows: DAGVTQSPTHLIKTRGQQVTLRCSPISGHKSVSWYQQVLGQGPQFIFQYYEKEERGRGNFPDRFSARQFPNYSSELNVNALLLGDSALYLCASSLLGRGSDTQYFGPGTRLTVL.

This clonotype showed up many times. This chain connects TRBV7-2 to TRBJ2-6; 10 positions match TRBD2. The CDR3 has 19 residues. The ends lost 4 bases at V and 3 bases at J; junction bases unmatched: 12. From germline, CDR1 is SGHTA and CDR2 FQGNSA. Written as DNA, the CDR3 is TGTGCCAGCAGCTCCTACACTAGCGGGGCATTGCGTGGGGCCAACGTCCTGACTTTC. Amino acids: CASSSYTSGALRGANVLTF.